The 25 T cell receptor beta chains given below trace back to one sample, sequenced in a study of T-cell memory formation after mild COVID-19. Using its own MiXCR run on the 5' RACE reads, TCRdb lists one record per CDR3 protein. The sample lists about 360,000 distinct CDR3 sequences, approximately 14% occurring once. What was sequenced was PBMCs or a T cell subset sorted from them (not recorded which). The receptors stem from a young man who had mild COVID-19 (a few samples of this study predate the infection). Cell type and time point are not known.

This chain connects TRBV6-2 or TRBV6-3 to TRBJ2-1, with 7 positions matching TRBD1. The V gene end was trimmed by 7 bases and the J gene end by 8 bases; junction bases not matched to a gene: 8. The CDR3 is 13 amino acids. Germline CDR1 and CDR2: MNHEY and SVGEGT. The CDR3 sequence: CASIKQGWHEQFF. The DNA of the CDR3 is TGTGCCAGCATAAAACAGGGGTGGCATGAGCAGTTCTTC.

V is TRBV10-3 and J is TRBJ1-1; D perhaps matches TRBD1 (6 bases). V was pared by 0 bases and J by 4 bases, with 12 bases between. CDR1 ENHRY and CDR2 SYGVKD come from the germline V gene. CDR3 size: 15 residues. CDR3 sequence reads: CAISESWRGTTEAFF. In DNA form, the CDR3 reads TGTGCCATCAGTGAGTCGTGGAGGGGGACCACTGAAGCTTTCTTT.

The rearrangement joins TRBV11-2 to TRBJ2-5; either TRBD1 or TRBD2 may supply D (5 bases each). The CDR3 runs to 14 residues. Germline CDR1 reads SGHAT; CDR2 reads FQNNGV. Trimming cost V 6 bases and J 3 bases, with 14 bases left between them. DNA of the CDR3: TGTGCCAGCAGGGCCCTTAGGGACGAAGAGACCCAGTACTTC. This codes for CASRALRDEETQYF.

This clonotype was observed a handful of times. The rearrangement links TRBV18 to TRBJ2-5; 7 nucleotides line up with TRBD2. Germline V gene sequence: CDR1 KGHSH, CDR2 LQKENI. The trim removed 8 bases at V and 5 bases at J, leaving 8 bases unmatched. The CDR3 has 13 residues. CDR3 residues: CASVPPAGETQYF. CDR3 sequence (DNA): TGTGCCAGCGTACCGCCAGCGGGGGAGACCCAGTACTTC.

This clonotype was seen a handful of times. The chain is built from TRBV11-2 and TRBJ2-1; 13 bases fit TRBD2. The CDR3 contains 16 residues. Trimming at V came to 1 base and at J to 4 bases, leaving 1 base not matched to a gene. Per germline, CDR1 SGHAT and CDR2 FQNNGV. CDR3 loop: CASSLVLAGGYNEQFF. The CDR3 nucleotides read TGTGCCAGCAGCTTAGTACTAGCGGGGGGGTACAATGAGCAGTTCTTC.

The CDR3 DNA sequence: TGTGCCAGCAGTTTGGGACTAGCGGGGGGGCCTCAAGAGACCCAGTACTTC. It specifies CASSLGLAGGPQETQYF. The gene calls are TRBV12-3 or TRBV12-4 and TRBJ2-5; 16 bases line up with TRBD2. The CDR3 length is 17 residues. Losses at the gene ends were 3 bases for V and 2 bases for J; bases not matched to a gene: 3.

This clonotype showed up just a few times. The chain uses TRBV4-2 and TRBJ1-2; 12 positions agree with TRBD1. The CDR3 has 16 residues. Germline V CDR1 and CDR2: LGHNA, YNFKEQ. V lost 0 bases to trimming and J lost 8 bases; unmatched junction nucleotides: 7. The CDR3 reads CASSQDLGQGALGYTF. Here the CDR3 DNA reads TGTGCCAGCAGCCAAGATCTGGGACAGGGGGCTCTCGGCTACACCTTC.

V is TRBV5-1 and J is TRBJ2-2; D might be TRBD1 (6 bases). Trimming shortened V by 2 bases and J by 5 bases, and 7 bases separated the two germline ends. CDR1 and CDR2 from the germline V gene are SGHRS and YFSETQ. This CDR3 spans 13 amino acids. The CDR3 protein is CASSFGTTGELFF. CDR3 nucleotide sequence: TGCGCCAGCAGCTTCGGGACAACCGGGGAGCTGTTTTTT.

This clonotype showed up just a few times. This chain links TRBV20-1 with TRBJ1-1; no definite D call. Trimming stripped 5 bases from V and 0 bases from J, with 4 bases between. Per the germline V gene, CDR1 is DFQATT and CDR2 is SNEGSKA (reference sequence). The CDR3 spans 11 residues. Here the CDR3 DNA reads TGCAGTGCTCTGGTGAACACTGAAGCTTTCTTT. Residues: CSALVNTEAFF.

This clonotype was seen a handful of times. The chain has TRBV24-1 and TRBJ2-3; 7 bases line up with TRBD2. Germline CDR1 and CDR2: KGHDR and SFDVKD. V lost 6 bases to trimming and J lost 3 bases; unmatched junction nucleotides: 8. The CDR3 is 15 amino acids. CDR3 region: CATSPGAGRTDTQYF. The CDR3 DNA reads as TGTGCCACCAGTCCGGGAGCGGGGCGTACAGATACGCAGTATTTT.

The chain employs TRBV10-2 and TRBJ2-2, with 16 nucleotides matching TRBD2. Germline trimming cut 8 bases from V and 6 bases from J; bases unmatched to any gene: 6. The CDR3 is made up of 16 amino acids. Germline V gene data show CDR1 as WSHSY and CDR2 as SAAADI. DNA of the CDR3: TGCGCCAGCTCCGGGACTAGCGGGGGGGCCTCCGGGGAGCTGTTTTTT. Translated: CASSGTSGGASGELFF.

The chain couples TRBV6-6 to TRBJ1-6; D is possibly TRBD1 (6 bases). This CDR3 has 17 amino acids. CDR1 MNHNY and CDR2 SVGAGI come from the germline V gene (reference sequence). V lost 0 bases, J lost 9 bases, and 18 bases lay in between. The CDR3 is CASSYSMGAFSISPLHF. CDR3 bases: TGTGCCAGCAGTTACTCGATGGGGGCCTTCTCTATTTCACCCCTCCACTTT.

The chain uses TRBV24-1 and TRBJ2-1; 8 bases are a match to TRBD1. V lost 7 bases and J lost 3; bases outside the gene matches: 10. CDR1 is KGHDR, CDR2 SFDVKD, per germline. This CDR3 is built from 16 residues. CDR3 loop: CATSAARDRNYNEQFF. For the CDR3, the DNA is TGTGCCACCAGCGCGGCCAGGGACAGGAACTACAATGAGCAGTTCTTC.

This clonotype was counted a few times. V and J are TRBV27 and TRBJ2-5; D unclear. The CDR3 is 12 residues long. Trimming shortened V by 3 bases and J by 4 bases, and 6 bases separated the two germline ends. The V gene's germline CDR1 is MNHEY and CDR2 SMNVEV (reference sequence). The CDR3 DNA is TGTGCCAGCAGTTTCAACCGAGAGACCCAGTACTTC. Amino acid sequence: CASSFNRETQYF.

The V and J genes are TRBV19 and TRBJ2-5; 7 bases line up with TRBD1. The germline V gene has CDR1 LNHDA and CDR2 SQIVND (reference sequence). The CDR3 runs 14 residues. V lost 6 bases and J lost 3; bases outside the gene matches: 7. Here the CDR3 reads CASRKRQGEETQYF. CDR3 DNA: TGTGCCAGTAGAAAACGACAGGGCGAAGAGACCCAGTACTTC.

The V and J genes are TRBV28 and TRBJ2-7; 11 bases agree with TRBD1. Germline V gene lookup returns CDR1 MDHEN and CDR2 SYDVKM. The CDR3 contains 15 residues. The ends lost 5 bases at V and 3 bases at J; junction bases unmatched: 6. The CDR3 here is CASSIGQGAYYEQYV. The CDR3, as DNA: TGTGCCAGCAGTATAGGACAGGGGGCGTACTACGAGCAGTACGTC.

The sample holds many counts of this clonotype. The V gene is TRBV11-2, the J gene TRBJ1-1; 7 bases fit TRBD1. Germline-derived CDR1 and CDR2 are SGHAT and FQNNGV. Unmatched junction bases numbered 2, after V lost 2 bases and J lost 2 bases. CDR3 size: 14 residues. The CDR3 DNA is TGTGCCAGCAGCTTAACAGGGGCAAACACTGAAGCTTTCTTT. Translation: CASSLTGANTEAFF.

J is TRBJ1-6 and V is TRBV11-2, with 8 bases lining up with TRBD1. V lost 3 bases, J lost 8 bases, and 0 bases stayed unmatched. Germline V gene data show CDR1 as SGHAT and CDR2 as FQNNGV. CDR3 length equals 13 residues. The chain's CDR3 is CASSLGQDSPLHF. In nucleotides, the CDR3 is TGTGCCAGCAGCTTGGGACAGGATTCACCCCTCCACTTT.

The CDR3 sequence: CASSLVVAGAADTQYF. CDR3 DNA: TGTGCCAGCAGCTTAGTGGTAGCGGGGGCGGCAGATACGCAGTATTTT. The chain has TRBV11-2 and TRBJ2-3, with TRBD2 matching 9 bases. Germline V gives CDR1 SGHAT, CDR2 FQNNGV. The V segment lost 1 base and the J segment 4 bases; nucleotides outside the gene matches: 6. The CDR3 totals 16 residues.

The V call is TRBV9, the J call TRBJ1-1; D ambiguous. The CDR3 loop spans 19 amino acids. Trimming took 0 bases from V and 2 from J, leaving 23 bases between them. The V gene's germline CDR1 is SGDLS and CDR2 YYNGEE. CDR3 sequence reads: CASSVESIGLPTNNTEAFF. In nucleotides, the CDR3 is TGTGCCAGCAGCGTAGAATCGATAGGGCTTCCGACGAATAACACTGAAGCTTTCTTT. Full variable domain (outside the CDR3, taken from reference TRBV9 and TRBJ1-1): DSGVTQTPKHLITATGQRVTLRCSPRSGDLSVYWYQQSLDQGLQFLIQYYNGEERAKGNILERFSAQQFPDLHSELNLSSLELGDSALYFCASSVESIGLPTNNTEAFFGQGTRLTVV.

Ten or more counts support this clonotype. The rearrangement links TRBV5-1 to TRBJ2-3, with unresolved D. V was pared by 4 bases and J by 4 bases, with 19 bases between. The CDR3 length is 16 residues. Germline V gene sequence: CDR1 SGHRS, CDR2 YFSETQ. CDR3 amino acids: CASSPQDPSLADTQYF. DNA of the CDR3: TGCGCCAGCAGCCCACAAGACCCCTCTCTCGCAGATACGCAGTATTTT.

This clonotype was detected a few times. The gene calls are TRBV10-3 and TRBJ2-1, with 7 nucleotides matching TRBD2. Germline loops: CDR1 ENHRY, CDR2 SYGVKD. The CDR3 is made up of 15 amino acids. Germline trimming cut 7 bases from V and 5 bases from J; bases unmatched to any gene: 11. CDR3 sequence (DNA): TGTGCCATCACCCCAAGCGGGGTAGGTCACAATGAGCAGTTCTTC. Protein sequence: CAITPSGVGHNEQFF.

This chain uses TRBV7-2 with TRBJ1-2, with TRBD1 as a possible D gene (5 bases). This CDR3 is 13 amino acids long. V was clipped by 6 bases and J by 4 bases, with 12 bases between them. Germline V gene lookup returns CDR1 SGHTA and CDR2 FQGNSA. Written as DNA, the CDR3 is TGTGCCAGCAGTTTGGGGCAGCTCTATGGCTACACCTTC. Protein product: CASSLGQLYGYTF.

This clonotype was picked up a small number of times. J is TRBJ2-3 and V is TRBV18; the D is unclear. V was clipped by 3 bases and J by 6 bases, with 10 bases between them. Germline CDR1 and CDR2: KGHSH and LQKENI. The CDR3 length is 13 residues. The CDR3, as DNA: TGTGCCAGCTCACCTGAGTTTGGCGATACGCAGTATTTT. This gives the protein CASSPEFGDTQYF.

The chain uses TRBV19 and TRBJ2-2; 8 bases agree with TRBD2. This CDR3 is built from 14 residues. Germline CDR1 and CDR2: LNHDA and SQIVND (reference sequence). V shed 5 bases, J shed 6 bases, and the junction held 5 bases outside the gene matches. CDR3 amino acids: CASSLASGSGELFF. The CDR3, as DNA: TGTGCCAGTAGTTTGGCTAGCGGGTCCGGGGAGCTGTTTTTT.